The 12 T cell receptor beta chains reported below all come from one sample, sequenced in a study of shared clonotypes between healthy human individuals. Method: immunoSEQ multiplex PCR; TCRdb's copy keeps in-frame clones and lacks some. This sample yields millions of clones, of which around nine tenths are seen a single time; over 0.12% belongs to the top ten. Source material: naive CD4+ T cells sorted from blood. As for subset: CD45RA+ positively selected. These receptors were obtained from a man between 18 and 35 years old in good health.

The genes are TRBV27 and TRBJ2-1; 8 nucleotides line up with TRBD2. The V and J ends lost 2 bases and 1 base, in that order; junction bases with no gene match: 7. The germline CDR1 and CDR2 sequences are MNHEY and SMNVEV (reference sequence). CDR3 length: 17 amino acids. The DNA of the CDR3 is TGTGCCAGCAGTTTAAGGCTAGCGGGCCGGTCCTACAATGAGCAGTTCTTC. Translated, it gives CASSLRLAGRSYNEQFF.

A word on this clone: The sample carries other DNA sequences with the same CDR3. The chain has TRBV5-1 and TRBJ2-1; a weak D match, TRBD1 (5 bases). The V end was cut by 2 bases, the J end by 0 bases, with 9 bases between. The CDR3 runs to 15 residues. In germline, CDR1 is SGHRS, CDR2 YFSETQ. The CDR3 region has the DNA TGCGCCAGCAGCTTAACAGGCTCCTCCTACAATGAGCAGTTCTTC. Translating it yields CASSLTGSSYNEQFF.

The chain recombines TRBV2 with TRBJ1-3, with D perhaps TRBD1 (6 bases). CDR3 length: 18 amino acids. The germline gives CDR1 SNHLY, CDR2 FYNNEI. V shed 5 bases and J shed 1 base, with 21 bases lying between them. The CDR3 nucleotides read TGTGCCAGCAGTCGGAAGGGACACGAACTCCGGTCTGGAAACACCATATATTTT. As protein: CASSRKGHELRSGNTIYF.

The chain is built from TRBV6-1 and TRBJ1-2; TRBD1 is a possible D gene (5 bases). Trimming left V 0 bases short and J 1 base short, with 9 bases between. CDR1 and CDR2 from the germline V gene are MNHNS and SASEGT. This CDR3 is 15 amino acids long. The chain's CDR3 is CASSEAGRNNYGYTF. The CDR3 nucleotides are TGTGCCAGCAGTGAAGCGGGACGGAATAACTATGGCTACACCTTC.

The CDR3 DNA reads TGTGCCAGCAACATACAGGGTGGGGACACTGAAGCTTTCTTT. Translation: CASNIQGGDTEAFF. This chain connects TRBV7-8 to TRBJ1-1, with D possibly being TRBD1 (6 bases). CDR3 size: 14 residues. The V end lost 7 bases, the J end lost 3 bases, and 15 bases lay between the germline ends. Germline lookup yields CDR1 SGHVS and CDR2 FQNEAQ.

This chain links TRBV5-4 with TRBJ2-5; perhaps TRBD1 as D (6 bases). The DNA end is more similar to TRBJ2-7, so the J call may be wrong. This CDR3 is built from 15 residues. Germline V gene sequence: CDR1 SGHNT, CDR2 YYREEE (reference sequence). The CDR3 nucleotides read TGTGCCAGCAGTCGCGAAGGGACACCGACCTACGAGCAGTACTTC. It yields the protein CASSREGTPTYEQYF.

The CDR3 is CASKPGQGTYNEQFF. Here the CDR3 DNA reads TGTGCCAGCAAACCGGGACAGGGGACCTACAATGAGCAGTTCTTC. The chain recombines TRBV5-4 with TRBJ2-1; 10 nucleotides align to TRBD1. V lost 6 bases and J lost 2; bases outside the gene matches: 5. This CDR3 comprises 15 residues. CDR1 and CDR2 from the germline V gene are SGHNT and YYREEE (reference sequence).

This rearrangement joins TRBV9 to TRBJ1-6; D gene unclear. The CDR3 has 15 residues. Trimming cost V 0 bases and J 6 bases, with 10 bases left between them. Germline loops: CDR1 SGDLS, CDR2 YYNGEE. The CDR3: CASSVGAGLNSPLHF. CDR3 bases: TGTGCCAGCAGCGTAGGGGCGGGTCTTAATTCACCCCTCCACTTT.

This chain links TRBV6-5 with TRBJ2-3; 7 bases line up with TRBD2. This CDR3 has 14 amino acids. Germline trimming cut 6 bases from V and 2 bases from J; bases unmatched to any gene: 5. Germline V gives CDR1 MNHEY, CDR2 SVGAGI. CDR3 coding DNA: TGTGCCAGCAGCCCGGGGGGTGACACAGATACGCAGTATTTT. This translates into CASSPGGDTDTQYF.

The V call is TRBV5-1, the J call TRBJ1-6; a weak D match, TRBD1 (6 bases). Trimming removed 4 bases at V and 8 bases at J, with 13 bases between. The CDR3 runs 14 residues. Germline CDR1 reads SGHRS; CDR2 reads YFSETQ. The CDR3 DNA is TGCGCCAGCAGCCCGGGGGACACATATTCACCCCTCCACTTT. Protein: CASSPGDTYSPLHF. Supplemented by reference TRBV5-1 and TRBJ1-6, the full variable domain reads KAGVTQTPRYLIKTRGQQVTLSCSPISGHRSVSWYQQTPGQGLQFLFEYFSETQRNKGNFPGRFSGRQFSNSRSEMNVSTLELGDSALYLCASSPGDTYSPLHFGNGTRLTVT.

DNA for the CDR3: TGTGCCAGCAGTGACCCCCCCAACCCGGGCTACGAGCAGTACTTC. Encoded protein: CASSDPPNPGYEQYF. The chain joins TRBV2 to TRBJ2-7; D gene uncertain. Germline CDR1 and CDR2: SNHLY and FYNNEI. V lost 3 bases to trimming and J lost 3 bases, with 15 bases between them. This CDR3 is built from 15 residues.

This chain uses TRBV5-5 with TRBJ2-1; D is unclear. Germline loops: CDR1 SGHKS, CDR2 YYEKEE (reference sequence). V lost 0 bases to trimming and J lost 4 bases, with 5 bases between them. The CDR3 is 13 amino acids. CDR3 in amino acids: CASSLEPYNEQFF. The DNA for the CDR3 is TGTGCCAGCAGCTTGGAGCCATACAATGAGCAGTTCTTC.